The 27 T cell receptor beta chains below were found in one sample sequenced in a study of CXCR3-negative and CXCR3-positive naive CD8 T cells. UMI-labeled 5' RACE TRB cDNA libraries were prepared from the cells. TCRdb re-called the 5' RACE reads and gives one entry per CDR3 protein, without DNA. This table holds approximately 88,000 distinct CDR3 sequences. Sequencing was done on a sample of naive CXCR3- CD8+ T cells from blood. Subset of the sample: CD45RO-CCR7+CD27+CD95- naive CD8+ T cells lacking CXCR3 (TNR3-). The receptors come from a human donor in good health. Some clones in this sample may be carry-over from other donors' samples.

The CDR3 region is CASSLVAGDTDTQYF. The chain uses TRBV7-8 and TRBJ2-3; lacking DNA, the TRBD1 call made by TCRdb goes unchecked. This CDR3 contains 15 residues. Per germline, CDR1 SGHVS and CDR2 FQNEAQ.

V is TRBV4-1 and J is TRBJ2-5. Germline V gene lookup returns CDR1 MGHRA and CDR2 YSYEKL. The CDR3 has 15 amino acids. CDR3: CASSQAVGTQETQYF.

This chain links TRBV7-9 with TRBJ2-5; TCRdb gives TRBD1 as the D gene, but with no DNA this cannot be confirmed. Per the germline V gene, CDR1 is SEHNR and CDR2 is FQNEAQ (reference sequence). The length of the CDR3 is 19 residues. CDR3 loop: CASSLGDRGSLVPQETQYF.

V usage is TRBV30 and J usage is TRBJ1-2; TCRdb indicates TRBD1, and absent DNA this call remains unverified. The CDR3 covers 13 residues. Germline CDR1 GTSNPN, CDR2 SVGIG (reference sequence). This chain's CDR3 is CAWSTGSNYGYTF.

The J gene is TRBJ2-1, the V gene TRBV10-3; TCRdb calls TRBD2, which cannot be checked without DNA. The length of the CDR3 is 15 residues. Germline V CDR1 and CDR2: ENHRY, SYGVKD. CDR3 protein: CATQTGRETYNEQFF.

Here the CDR3 reads CASRIGASGTGELFF. This sequence joins TRBV7-8 and TRBJ2-2; with no DNA, the TCRdb D assignment of TRBD2 cannot be verified. The CDR3 has 15 residues. Germline V lookup: CDR1 SGHVS, CDR2 FQNEAQ.

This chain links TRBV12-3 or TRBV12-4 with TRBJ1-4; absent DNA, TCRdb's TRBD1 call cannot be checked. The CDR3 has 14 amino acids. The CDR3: CASSFGGLYEKLFF.

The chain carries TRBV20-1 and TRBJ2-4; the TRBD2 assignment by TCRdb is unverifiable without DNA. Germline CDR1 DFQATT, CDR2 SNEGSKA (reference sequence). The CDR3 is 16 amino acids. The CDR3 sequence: CSARVLPGTPEDIQYF.

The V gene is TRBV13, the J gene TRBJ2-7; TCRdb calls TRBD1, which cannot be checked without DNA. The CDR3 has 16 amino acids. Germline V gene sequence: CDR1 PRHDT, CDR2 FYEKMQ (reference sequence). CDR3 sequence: CASSARGGGSTYEQYF.

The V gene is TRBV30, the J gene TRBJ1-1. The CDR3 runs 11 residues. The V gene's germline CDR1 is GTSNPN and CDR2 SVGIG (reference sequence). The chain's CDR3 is CAWSLTAEAFF. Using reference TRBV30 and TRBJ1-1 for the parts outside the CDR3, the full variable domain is SQTIHQWPATLVQPVGSPLSLECTVEGTSNPNLYWYRQAAGRGLQLLFYSVGIGQISSEVPQNLSASRPQDRQFILSSKKLLLSDSGFYLCAWSLTAEAFFGQGTRLTVV.

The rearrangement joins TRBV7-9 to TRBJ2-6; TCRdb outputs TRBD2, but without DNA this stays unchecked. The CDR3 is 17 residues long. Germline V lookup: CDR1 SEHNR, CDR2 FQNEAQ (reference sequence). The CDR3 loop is CASSPRDAGTGANVLTF.

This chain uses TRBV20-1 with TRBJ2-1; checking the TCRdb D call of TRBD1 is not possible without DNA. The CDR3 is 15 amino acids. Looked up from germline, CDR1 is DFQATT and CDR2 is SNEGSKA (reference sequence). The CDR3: CSAPDRPKGVNEQFF.

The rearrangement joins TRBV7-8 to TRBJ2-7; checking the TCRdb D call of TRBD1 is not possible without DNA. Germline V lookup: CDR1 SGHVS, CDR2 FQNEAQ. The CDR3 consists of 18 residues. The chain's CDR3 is CASSPAVDRVSLWDEQYF.

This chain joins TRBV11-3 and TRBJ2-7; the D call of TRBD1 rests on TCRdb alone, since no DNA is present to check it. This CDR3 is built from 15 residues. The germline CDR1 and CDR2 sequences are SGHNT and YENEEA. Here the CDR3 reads CASSVGTGGSYEQYF.

The CDR3 protein is CSVAGDGYYEQYF. The chain couples TRBV29-1 to TRBJ2-7; TCRdb's D call of TRBD1 is untestable without DNA. Per germline, CDR1 SQVTM and CDR2 ANQGSEA. The CDR3 sequence is 13 residues long.

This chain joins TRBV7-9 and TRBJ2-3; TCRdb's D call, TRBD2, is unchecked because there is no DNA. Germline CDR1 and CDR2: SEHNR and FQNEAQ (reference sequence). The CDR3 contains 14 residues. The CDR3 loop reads CASSPRTRANTQYF. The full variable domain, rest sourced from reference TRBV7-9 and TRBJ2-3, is DTGVSQNPRHKITKRGQNVTFRCDPISEHNRLYWYRQTLGQGPEFLTYFQNEAQLEKSRLLSDRFSAERPKGSFSTLEIQRTEQGDSAMYLCASSPRTRANTQYFGPGTRLTVL.

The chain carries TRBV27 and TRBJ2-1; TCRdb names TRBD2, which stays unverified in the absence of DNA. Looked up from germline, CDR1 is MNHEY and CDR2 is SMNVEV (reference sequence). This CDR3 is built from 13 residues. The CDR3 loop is CASPRGGAREQFF.

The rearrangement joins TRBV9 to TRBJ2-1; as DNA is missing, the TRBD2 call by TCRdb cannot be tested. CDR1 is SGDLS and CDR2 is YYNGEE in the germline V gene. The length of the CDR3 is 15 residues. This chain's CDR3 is CASSVGGTSGSIEFF. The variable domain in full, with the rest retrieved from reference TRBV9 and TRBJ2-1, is DSGVTQTPKHLITATGQRVTLRCSPRSGDLSVYWYQQSLDQGLQFLIQYYNGEERAKGNILERFSAQQFPDLHSELNLSSLELGDSALYFCASSVGGTSGSIEFFGPGTRLTVL.

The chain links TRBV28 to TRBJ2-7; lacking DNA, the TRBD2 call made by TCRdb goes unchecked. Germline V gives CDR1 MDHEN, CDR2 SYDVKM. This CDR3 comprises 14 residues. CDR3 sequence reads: CASSLLAEWEEQYF.

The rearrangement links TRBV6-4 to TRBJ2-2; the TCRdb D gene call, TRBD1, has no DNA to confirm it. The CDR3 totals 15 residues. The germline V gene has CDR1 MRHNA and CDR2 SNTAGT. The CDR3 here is CASSAKGLDTGELFF.

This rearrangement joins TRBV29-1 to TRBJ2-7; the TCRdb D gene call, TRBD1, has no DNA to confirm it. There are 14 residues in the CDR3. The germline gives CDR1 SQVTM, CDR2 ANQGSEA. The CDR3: CSVEAPGVSYEQYF.

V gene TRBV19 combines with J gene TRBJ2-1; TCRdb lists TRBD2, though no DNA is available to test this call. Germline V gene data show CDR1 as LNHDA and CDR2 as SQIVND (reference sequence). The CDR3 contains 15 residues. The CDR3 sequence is CASSGLAGESGEQFF. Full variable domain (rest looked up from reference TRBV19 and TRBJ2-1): DGGITQSPKYLFRKEGQNVTLSCEQNLNHDAMYWYRQDPGQGLRLIYYSQIVNDFQKGDIAEGYSVSREKKESFPLTVTSAQKNPTAFYLCASSGLAGESGEQFFGPGTRLTVL.

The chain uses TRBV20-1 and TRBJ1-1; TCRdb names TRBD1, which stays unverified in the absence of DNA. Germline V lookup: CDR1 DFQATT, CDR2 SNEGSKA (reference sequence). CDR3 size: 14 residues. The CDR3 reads CSARDKQGGTEAFF.

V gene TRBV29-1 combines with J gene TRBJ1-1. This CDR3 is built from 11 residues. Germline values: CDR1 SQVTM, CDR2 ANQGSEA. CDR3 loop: CSVDSNTEAFF.

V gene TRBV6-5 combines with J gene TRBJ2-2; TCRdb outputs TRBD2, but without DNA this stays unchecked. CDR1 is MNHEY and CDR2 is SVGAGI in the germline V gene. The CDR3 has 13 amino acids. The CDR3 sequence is CASSNSGTGELFF.

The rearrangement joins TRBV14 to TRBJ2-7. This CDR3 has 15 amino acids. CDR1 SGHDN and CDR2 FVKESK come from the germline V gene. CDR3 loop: CASSQKVGNEYEQYF.

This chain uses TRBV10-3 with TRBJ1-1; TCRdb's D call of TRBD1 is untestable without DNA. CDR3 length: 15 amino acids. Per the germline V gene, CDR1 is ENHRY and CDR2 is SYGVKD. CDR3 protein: CAISQPGHTNTEAFF.